Shown below are 9 T cell receptor beta chains from a single sample sequenced in a study of blood T cell repertoires in COVID-19. Generated by immunoSEQ multiplex PCR, the TCRdb table keeps only in-frame clones and is missing some. The table lists around 200,000 clones, 65% to 85% of them singletons, with less than 8% in the top ten. The source material was PBMCs or T cells enriched from blood (not recorded which). Receptors were obtained from a woman aged 40 to 55 with acute COVID-19.

The J gene is TRBJ2-2, the V gene TRBV7-6; 7 bases align to TRBD2. With V trimmed by 4 bases and J by 6 bases, 5 bases remained unmatched. Germline CDR1 SGHVS, CDR2 FNYEAQ. This CDR3 region has 14 residues. In DNA form, the CDR3 reads TGTGCCAGCAGCTCTAGGGCGGGGGCCGGGGAGCTGTTTTTT. Its protein is CASSSRAGAGELFF. The whole variable domain, filled in from reference TRBV7-6 and TRBJ2-2, reads GAGVSQSPRYKVTKRGQDVALRCDPISGHVSLYWYRQALGQGPEFLTYFNYEAQQDKSGLPNDRFSAERPEGSISTLTIQRTEQRDSAMYRCASSSRAGAGELFFGEGSRLTVL.

This clone was recorded once. The chain is built from TRBV5-1 and TRBJ1-5; 7 nucleotides line up with TRBD1. The CDR3 contains 13 residues. Germline V gene sequence: CDR1 SGHRS, CDR2 YFSETQ. After removal of 4 bases from V and 5 bases from J, the junction contained 3 bases not matched to a gene. This chain's CDR3 is CASSVDRDQPQHF. The CDR3 DNA sequence: TGCGCCAGCAGCGTTGACAGGGATCAGCCCCAGCATTTT.

The chain joins TRBV30 to TRBJ1-5, with 9 bases fitting TRBD1. The germline CDR1 and CDR2 sequences are GTSNPN and SVGIG (reference sequence). The CDR3 is made up of 15 amino acids. After removal of 2 bases from V and 7 bases from J, the junction contained 9 bases not matched to a gene. This chain's CDR3 is CAWSSGTGIGQPQHF. The CDR3 DNA is TGTGCCTGGAGTTCCGGGACAGGGATAGGACAGCCCCAGCATTTT.

V and J are TRBV11-2 and TRBJ2-5; 9 bases align to TRBD1. This CDR3 region has 15 residues. Trimming took 5 bases from V and 5 from J; bases not matched to a gene: 9. Germline-derived CDR1 and CDR2 are SGHAT and FQNNGV. CDR3 coding DNA: TGTGCCAGCAGCGCCGGGGACAGGGTCTGGGAGACCCAGTACTTC. This codes for CASSAGDRVWETQYF.

The chain joins TRBV7-2 to TRBJ2-7; no firm D call. CDR1 is SGHTA and CDR2 is FQGNSA in the germline V gene. The CDR3 is made up of 14 amino acids. The ends were cut back, 3 bases at V and 3 bases at J, with 12 bases in the middle. As DNA, the CDR3 is TGTGCCAGCAGCTTTCATTCGCGGCTCTACGAGCAGTACTTC. It translates to CASSFHSRLYEQYF.

The rearrangement uses TRBV7-3 and TRBJ2-2, with a tentative D call TRBD1 (6 bases). The CDR3 has 15 amino acids. Germline assignment: CDR1 SGHTA and CDR2 FQGTGA. V was shortened by 6 bases and J by 0 bases, with 11 bases between the two germline ends. The CDR3 region has the DNA TGTGCCAGCAGACCGGGACATTCGAACACCGGGGAGCTGTTTTTT. As protein: CASRPGHSNTGELFF.

The chain combines TRBV25-1 with TRBJ2-7; D may be TRBD2 (7 bases). Between the trimmed V and J ends, which lost 5 bases and 4 bases, there was a span of 15 bases. The CDR3 consists of 14 residues. From germline, CDR1 is MGHDK and CDR2 SYGVNS. The CDR3 DNA is TGTGCCAGCAGTCCGGACAGCGGGAAGTACGAGCAGTACTTC. This gives the protein CASSPDSGKYEQYF.

The gene calls are TRBV9 and TRBJ1-1; TRBD1 matches at 9 bases. Germline assignment: CDR1 SGDLS and CDR2 YYNGEE. The CDR3 consists of 16 residues. V lost 3 bases to trimming and J lost 4 bases; unmatched junction nucleotides: 10. The CDR3 loop reads CASSAGGGTGSTEAFF. In DNA, the CDR3 is TGTGCCAGCAGCGCTGGGGGGGGGACAGGGAGCACTGAAGCTTTCTTT. Together with reference TRBV9 and TRBJ1-1, the CDR3 gives the full variable domain: DSGVTQTPKHLITATGQRVTLRCSPRSGDLSVYWYQQSLDQGLQFLIQYYNGEERAKGNILERFSAQQFPDLHSELNLSSLELGDSALYFCASSAGGGTGSTEAFFGQGTRLTVV.

The CDR3 region is CASSEVGRGSHEQYF. CDR3 coding DNA: TGTGCCAGCAGTGAAGTGGGCAGGGGGTCCCACGAGCAGTACTTC. The chain uses TRBV6-1 and TRBJ2-7, with 7 bases fitting TRBD1. The germline gives CDR1 MNHNS, CDR2 SASEGT. V dropped 1 base and J dropped 5; count of bases not matched to a gene: 8. The CDR3 sequence is 15 residues long.